The rows below give T cell receptor beta chains drawn from one sample of a study of CD8 T cells in Susac syndrome. TCRdb re-analysed the immunoSEQ multiplex PCR reads in MiXCR, keeping a single row per CDR3 protein. The table shows some 130,000 distinct CDR3 sequences, with about 95% occurring only once. The sequenced sample consisted of CD4+ T cells from PBMCs. Every receptor here comes from a human donor in good health. The CDR3 runs from the conserved cysteine through the conserved F or W. The order of the fields is J gene, D gene, CDR3 length, V gene, CDR3 protein, CDR3 DNA. A D gene is named only where the DNA matches it firmly.

TRBJ2-2,-,14,TRBV6-6,CASSYSGITGELFF,TGTGCCAGCAGTTACTCCGGGATCACCGGGGAGCTGTTTTTT
TRBJ2-4,-,13,TRBV9,CASSFAEGSIQYF,TGTGCCAGCAGCTTTGCGGAGGGGAGCATTCAGTACTTC
TRBJ2-7,TRBD1,14,TRBV10-3,CAIAYSGGSYEQYF,TGTGCCATCGCTTACTCAGGGGGCTCCTACGAGCAGTACTTC
TRBJ1-5,-,17,TRBV4-1,CASSQDPGTARDQPQHF,TGCGCCAGCAGCCAAGATCCCGGGACCGCTAGGGATCAGCCCCAGCATTTT
TRBJ1-1,-,11,TRBV20-1,CTARQANEAFF,TGCACCGCCAGACAGGCGAATGAAGCTTTCTTT
TRBJ2-1,TRBD2,15,TRBV12-3/TRBV12-4,CASIPLAGVNNEQFF,TGTGCCAGCATCCCCTTAGCGGGAGTCAACAATGAGCAGTTCTTC
TRBJ2-1,-,12,TRBV29-1,CSPSKLYNEQFF,TGCAGCCCCTCAAAGCTATACAATGAGCAGTTCTTC
TRBJ1-1,TRBD1,15,TRBV19,CASSSTRTGGIEAFF,TGTGCCAGTAGTTCAACCCGAACAGGGGGGATTGAAGCTTTCTTT
TRBJ2-7,-,14,TRBV6-6,CASSQTASSYEQYF,TGTGCCAGCAGTCAGACAGCTAGCTCCTACGAGCAGTACTTC
TRBJ1-2,-,13,TRBV12-3/TRBV12-4,CASSPLGWYGYTF,TGTGCCAGCAGTCCCCTGGGGTGGTATGGCTACACCTTC
TRBJ1-1,-,16,TRBV7-6,CASSPRSNSRNTEAFF,TGTGCCAGCAGCCCGCGATCGAACTCACGAAACACTGAAGCTTTCTTT
TRBJ2-7,-,13,TRBV12-3/TRBV12-4,CASSFLQDYEQYF,TGTGCCAGCAGTTTTTTGCAGGACTACGAGCAGTACTTC
TRBJ2-2,-,14,TRBV12-3/TRBV12-4,CASLRGPGRGELFF,TGTGCCAGCCTCCGCGGGCCGGGGCGCGGGGAGCTGTTTTTT
TRBJ2-1,-,15,TRBV5-6,CASSFLGGQYNEQFF,TGTGCCAGCAGCTTTTTGGGGGGTCAGTACAATGAGCAGTTCTTC
TRBJ2-1,TRBD2,14,TRBV29-1,CSATLGGRGNEQFF,TGCAGCGCCACACTAGGCGGGAGGGGTAATGAGCAGTTCTTC
TRBJ2-7,-,15,TRBV2,CASSESAGLSYEQYF,TGTGCCAGCAGTGAGTCCGCGGGTCTCTCCTACGAGCAGTACTTC